Listed below are T cell receptor beta chains from one sample, sequenced in a study of T cell responses to AZD1222 COVID-19 vaccine. Some clones are missing from TCRdb's copy, which holds only in-frame ones; the method was immunoSEQ multiplex PCR. The data contain around 100,000 clones, more than 90% of them singletons. Sequencing was performed on peripheral blood, taken on day 0 of AZD1222 vaccination. These receptors were taken from an adult in good health. CDR3s include the opening cysteine and the closing phenylalanine or tryptophan. Each record gives: CDR3 protein, CDR3 DNA, D gene, J gene, V gene, clone size. The D gene is left open where the match is weak. Clone size is not always given. Where it is, it says once, few, many or a class for expanded clones.

cdr3_aa: CSAEWDTQYF
cdr3_nt: TGCAGCGCCGAGTGGGATACGCAGTATTTT
d_call: .
j_call: TRBJ2-3
v_call: TRBV29-1
clone_size: .

cdr3_aa: CASKKGDSYGNTIYF
cdr3_nt: TGTGCCAGCAAAAAAGGGGACAGTTATGGAAACACCATATATTTT
d_call: TRBD1
j_call: TRBJ1-3
v_call: TRBV2
clone_size: .

cdr3_aa: CAISEKLGGQDKYGYTF
cdr3_nt: TGTGCCATCAGTGAAAAATTGGGGGGACAGGATAAGTATGGCTACACCTTC
d_call: TRBD1
j_call: TRBJ1-2
v_call: TRBV10-3
clone_size: once

cdr3_aa: CASRLTTVSEFTEAFF
cdr3_nt: TGTGCCAGCAGGCTAACGACGGTCTCGGAGTTCACTGAAGCTTTCTTT
d_call: .
j_call: TRBJ1-1
v_call: TRBV27
clone_size: .

cdr3_aa: CASSQVWKKRYQETQYF
cdr3_nt: TGCGCCAGCAGCCAAGTCTGGAAGAAAAGGTACCAAGAGACCCAGTACTTC
d_call: .
j_call: TRBJ2-5
v_call: TRBV4-1
clone_size: .

cdr3_aa: CASTRTDTSEAFF
cdr3_nt: TGTGCCAGCACCAGGACGGACACTTCTGAAGCTTTCTTT
d_call: .
j_call: TRBJ1-1
v_call: TRBV11-2
clone_size: .

cdr3_aa: CASSEGTVGGLGEKLFF
cdr3_nt: TGTGCCAGCAGTGAAGGAACGGTAGGGGGTCTAGGCGAAAAACTGTTTTTT
d_call: .
j_call: TRBJ1-4
v_call: TRBV6-1
clone_size: .

cdr3_aa: CASKGPRTEAFF
cdr3_nt: TGTGCCAGCAAGGGACCTCGCACTGAAGCTTTCTTT
d_call: .
j_call: TRBJ1-1
v_call: TRBV28
clone_size: .

cdr3_aa: CASSPGTGELDTQYF
cdr3_nt: TGTGCCAGCTCACCAGGGACAGGGGAGTTGGATACGCAGTATTTT
d_call: TRBD1
j_call: TRBJ2-3
v_call: TRBV18
clone_size: .

cdr3_aa: CASSEAQPPQNIQYF
cdr3_nt: TGTGCCAGCAGTGAAGCACAACCACCCCAAAACATTCAGTACTTC
d_call: .
j_call: TRBJ2-4
v_call: TRBV2
clone_size: .

cdr3_aa: CASSPGQSSYEQYF
cdr3_nt: TGTGCCAGTAGTCCAGGACAGAGCTCCTACGAGCAGTACTTC
d_call: .
j_call: TRBJ2-7
v_call: TRBV19
clone_size: .

cdr3_aa: CASSLGDSRNQPQHF
cdr3_nt: TGTGCCAGCAGCTTAGGGGACAGCCGCAATCAGCCCCAGCATTTT
d_call: TRBD1
j_call: TRBJ1-5
v_call: TRBV7-6
clone_size: once

cdr3_aa: CASSPVRTAYGYTF
cdr3_nt: TGTGCCAGTAGCCCGGTTCGGACAGCCTATGGCTACACCTTC
d_call: .
j_call: TRBJ1-2
v_call: TRBV19
clone_size: .

cdr3_aa: CASSEGRTQETQYF
cdr3_nt: TGTGCCAGCAGTGAGGGCAGGACCCAAGAGACCCAGTACTTC
d_call: .
j_call: TRBJ2-5
v_call: TRBV6-1
clone_size: .

cdr3_aa: CASSRGGIGYGYTF
cdr3_nt: TGTGCCAGCAGCAGGGGCGGGATTGGCTATGGCTACACCTTC
d_call: .
j_call: TRBJ1-2
v_call: TRBV2
clone_size: .

cdr3_aa: CASSLTWSVGISSYNEQFF
cdr3_nt: TGTGCCAGCAGCTTAACTTGGTCGGTCGGGATTAGCTCCTACAATGAGCAGTTCTTC
d_call: .
j_call: TRBJ2-1
v_call: TRBV11-2
clone_size: .

cdr3_aa: CASSARQGAGTGELFF
cdr3_nt: TGCGCCAGCAGCGCACGACAGGGGGCGGGCACCGGGGAGCTGTTTTTT
d_call: TRBD1
j_call: TRBJ2-2
v_call: TRBV5-1
clone_size: .

cdr3_aa: CASSADSGGGSYEQYF
cdr3_nt: TGTGCCAGCAGTGCTGATAGCGGGGGTGGTTCCTACGAGCAGTACTTC
d_call: TRBD2
j_call: TRBJ2-7
v_call: TRBV6-1
clone_size: .

cdr3_aa: CASRAGQSLNYGYTF
cdr3_nt: TGTGCCAGTAGGGCGGGACAGTCCCTTAACTATGGCTACACCTTC
d_call: TRBD1
j_call: TRBJ1-2
v_call: TRBV5-6
clone_size: .

cdr3_aa: CASSQPQGGSYTF
cdr3_nt: TGTGCCAGCAGCCAACCCCAGGGGGGTAGCTACACCTTC
d_call: TRBD1
j_call: TRBJ1-2
v_call: TRBV12-3/TRBV12-4
clone_size: .

cdr3_aa: CASSLLGRSGNEKLFF
cdr3_nt: TGCGCCAGCAGCTTGTTAGGTCGGTCTGGTAATGAAAAACTGTTTTTT
d_call: .
j_call: TRBJ1-4
v_call: TRBV5-1
clone_size: .

cdr3_aa: CASSPRRPSAPYEQYF
cdr3_nt: TGTGCCAGCAGCCCCCGGAGACCTAGCGCACCCTACGAGCAGTACTTC
d_call: .
j_call: TRBJ2-7
v_call: TRBV11-2
clone_size: .

cdr3_aa: CSVEVGALGQYF
cdr3_nt: TGCAGCGTTGAAGTCGGTGCCCTTGGACAGTACTTC
d_call: .
j_call: TRBJ2-7
v_call: TRBV29-1
clone_size: once

cdr3_aa: CASSVGQGSYNEQFF
cdr3_nt: TGTGCCAGCAGCGTGGGACAGGGTTCGTACAATGAGCAGTTCTTC
d_call: TRBD1
j_call: TRBJ2-1
v_call: TRBV9
clone_size: once

cdr3_aa: CASSVDWTNSPLHF
cdr3_nt: TGTGCCAGCAGCGTAGATTGGACGAATTCACCCCTCCACTTT
d_call: .
j_call: TRBJ1-6
v_call: TRBV9
clone_size: .

cdr3_aa: CASSLRGGGLGGYTF
cdr3_nt: TGTGCCAGCAGCTTACGGGGCGGTGGGTTGGGCGGCTACACCTTC
d_call: .
j_call: TRBJ1-2
v_call: TRBV7-3
clone_size: .

cdr3_aa: CASGRDTQYF
cdr3_nt: TGTGCCAGCGGTCGGGATACGCAGTATTTT
d_call: .
j_call: TRBJ2-3
v_call: TRBV12-3/TRBV12-4
clone_size: .

cdr3_aa: CASSQWDGSLRSTEAFF
cdr3_nt: TGCGCCAGCAGCCAATGGGACGGATCACTTCGTTCCACTGAAGCTTTCTTT
d_call: .
j_call: TRBJ1-1
v_call: TRBV4-1
clone_size: .

cdr3_aa: CASSAGQGGPRGELFF
cdr3_nt: TGTGCCAGCAGCGCAGGACAGGGGGGACCCCGCGGGGAGCTGTTTTTT
d_call: TRBD1
j_call: TRBJ2-2
v_call: TRBV5-6
clone_size: .

cdr3_aa: CASSLGRGGYAYEQYF
cdr3_nt: TGTGCCAGCAGCTTGGGGCGGGGGGGCTATGCCTACGAGCAGTACTTC
d_call: TRBD2
j_call: TRBJ2-7
v_call: TRBV5-8
clone_size: .

cdr3_aa: CASSFTGGVYNSPLHF
cdr3_nt: TGTGCCAGCAGTTTCACAGGGGGCGTTTATAATTCACCCCTCCACTTT
d_call: TRBD1
j_call: TRBJ1-6
v_call: TRBV27
clone_size: .